The 6 T cell receptor beta chains below come from one sample, sequenced in a study of cytomegalovirus exposure and HLA in healthy donors. The PCR ran on 60 Vbeta and 13 Jbeta primers. TCRdb's table, derived via immunoSEQ multiplex PCR, lists solely in-frame clones and lacks some. The profile shows about 160,000 clones, about 82% of them singletons. Sequencing input: PBMCs. The source is a male donor in good health and CMV-seronegative.

The sample holds one count of this clone. V is TRBV4-1 and J is TRBJ2-5, with 8 bases that match TRBD2. The DNA matches TRBJ2-7 better at its end, which makes the J call doubtful. Germline V gene sequence: CDR1 MGHRA, CDR2 YSYEKL. The CDR3 has 16 residues. The CDR3 reads CASSQDTSWRGDEQYF. CDR3 nucleotide sequence: TGCGCCAGCAGCCAAGATACTTCCTGGCGGGGGGACGAGCAGTACTTC.

This clone has a handful of counts. This chain links TRBV4-1 with TRBJ1-2; the match to TRBD1 covers 7 bases. CDR1 and CDR2 (germline): MGHRA, YSYEKL. This CDR3 is 15 amino acids long. The ends lost 2 bases at V and 5 bases at J; junction bases unmatched: 8. CDR3 sequence (DNA): TGCGCCAGCAGCCAACGAGACCGGGACAGTTATGGCTACACCTTC. This sequence encodes CASSQRDRDSYGYTF.

The chain has TRBV28 and TRBJ2-2, with D perhaps TRBD1 (6 bases). The CDR3 runs 15 residues. The germline CDR1 and CDR2 sequences are MDHEN and SYDVKM. Trimming removed 3 bases at V and 6 bases at J, with 14 bases between. This CDR3 reads CASSFYRVRAGELFF. The CDR3 DNA reads as TGTGCCAGCAGTTTTTACAGGGTCAGGGCCGGGGAGCTGTTTTTT.

The J gene is TRBJ2-5, the V gene TRBV30, with TRBD1 identical over 7 bases. This CDR3 region has 14 residues. Per the germline V gene, CDR1 is GTSNPN and CDR2 is SVGIG (reference sequence). V was clipped by 2 bases and J by 5 bases; unmatched bases: 8. CDR3 region: CAWSWGRGKETQYF. The CDR3 region has the DNA TGTGCCTGGAGTTGGGGCAGGGGGAAGGAGACCCAGTACTTC. The full variable domain, completed using reference TRBV30 and TRBJ2-5, is SQTIHQWPATLVQPVGSPLSLECTVEGTSNPNLYWYRQAAGRGLQLLFYSVGIGQISSEVPQNLSASRPQDRQFILSSKKLLLSDSGFYLCAWSWGRGKETQYFGPGTRLLVL.

This clone was detected a few times. This chain joins TRBV13 and TRBJ1-1; no clear D. CDR1 and CDR2 (germline): PRHDT, FYEKMQ (reference sequence). The CDR3 is made up of 13 amino acids. Trimming removed 2 bases at V and 0 bases at J, with 4 bases between. This CDR3 is CASSLPMNTEAFF. CDR3 in DNA: TGTGCCAGCAGCTTACCCATGAACACTGAAGCTTTCTTT. Looking up the rest from reference TRBV13 and TRBJ1-1 gives the full variable domain: AAGVIQSPRHLIKEKRETATLKCYPIPRHDTVYWYQQGPGQDPQFLISFYEKMQSDKGSIPDRFSAQQFSDYHSELNMSSLELGDSALYFCASSLPMNTEAFFGQGTRLTVV.

J is TRBJ2-7 and V is TRBV5-1; D perhaps matches TRBD1 (6 bases). CDR1 and CDR2 from the germline V gene are SGHRS and YFSETQ. V gave up 0 bases and J gave up 2 bases, with 15 bases separating them. The length of the CDR3 is 16 residues. CDR3 protein: CASSLGAITGTYEQYF. In nucleotides, the CDR3 is TGCGCCAGCAGCTTGGGGGCGATTACAGGGACCTACGAGCAGTACTTC.